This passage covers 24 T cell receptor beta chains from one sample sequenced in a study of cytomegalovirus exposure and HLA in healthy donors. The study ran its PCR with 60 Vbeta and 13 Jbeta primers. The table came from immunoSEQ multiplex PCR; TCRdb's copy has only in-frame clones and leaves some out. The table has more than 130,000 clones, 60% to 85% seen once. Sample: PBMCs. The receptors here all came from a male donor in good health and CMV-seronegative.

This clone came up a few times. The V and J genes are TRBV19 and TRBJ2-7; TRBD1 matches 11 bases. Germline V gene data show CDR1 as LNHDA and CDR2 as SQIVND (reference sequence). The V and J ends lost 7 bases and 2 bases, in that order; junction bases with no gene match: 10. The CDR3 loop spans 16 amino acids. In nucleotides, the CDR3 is TGTGCCAGTACCCCCGGGTGGGGACAGGGGGCCTACGAGCAGTACTTC. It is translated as CASTPGWGQGAYEQYF.

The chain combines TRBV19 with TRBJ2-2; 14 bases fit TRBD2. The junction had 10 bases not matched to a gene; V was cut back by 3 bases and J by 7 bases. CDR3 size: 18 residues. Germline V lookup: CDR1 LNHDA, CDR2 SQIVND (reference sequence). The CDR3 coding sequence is TGTGCCAGTAGTATGGGACTAGCGGGAGTCTTTGGTAGCGGGGAGCTGTTTTTT. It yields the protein CASSMGLAGVFGSGELFF.

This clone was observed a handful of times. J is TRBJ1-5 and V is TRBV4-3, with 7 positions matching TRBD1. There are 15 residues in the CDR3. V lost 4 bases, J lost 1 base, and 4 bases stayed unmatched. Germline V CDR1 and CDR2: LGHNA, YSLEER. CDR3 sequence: CASSPFRGSNQPQHF. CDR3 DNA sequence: TGCGCCAGCAGCCCCTTCAGGGGGAGCAATCAGCCCCAGCATTTT.

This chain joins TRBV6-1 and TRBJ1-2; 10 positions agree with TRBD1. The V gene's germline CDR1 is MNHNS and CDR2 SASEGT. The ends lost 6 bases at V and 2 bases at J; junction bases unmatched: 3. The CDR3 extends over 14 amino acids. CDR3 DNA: TGTGCCAGCAGAAGACAGGGGGCAAACTATGGCTACACCTTC. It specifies CASRRQGANYGYTF.

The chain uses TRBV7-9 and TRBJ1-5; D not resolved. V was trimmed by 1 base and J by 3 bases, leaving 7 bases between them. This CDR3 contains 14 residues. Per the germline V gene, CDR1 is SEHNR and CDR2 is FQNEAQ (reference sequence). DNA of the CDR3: TGTGCCAGCAGCTTAGGGCCGCCCAATCAGCCCCAGCATTTT. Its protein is CASSLGPPNQPQHF.

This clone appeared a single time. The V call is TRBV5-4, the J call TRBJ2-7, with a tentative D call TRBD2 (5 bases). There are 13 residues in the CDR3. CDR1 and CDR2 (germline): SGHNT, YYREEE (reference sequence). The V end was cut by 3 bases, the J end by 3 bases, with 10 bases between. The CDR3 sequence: CASSSPGNYEQYF. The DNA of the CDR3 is TGTGCCAGCAGCTCTCCCGGGAACTACGAGCAGTACTTC.

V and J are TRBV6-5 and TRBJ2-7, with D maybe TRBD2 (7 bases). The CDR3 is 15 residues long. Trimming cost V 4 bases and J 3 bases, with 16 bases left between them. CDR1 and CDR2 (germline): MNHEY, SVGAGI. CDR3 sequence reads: CASSSTGGSNYEQYF. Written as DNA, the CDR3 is TGTGCCAGCAGTTCGACAGGCGGGAGTAACTACGAGCAGTACTTC.

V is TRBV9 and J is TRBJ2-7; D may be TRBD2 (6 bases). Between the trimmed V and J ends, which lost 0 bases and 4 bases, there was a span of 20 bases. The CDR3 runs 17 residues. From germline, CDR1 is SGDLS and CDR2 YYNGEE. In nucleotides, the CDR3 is TGTGCCAGCAGCGTAGAAGTCTCGGGGGAGCTTTTGTACGAGCAGTACTTC. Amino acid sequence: CASSVEVSGELLYEQYF.

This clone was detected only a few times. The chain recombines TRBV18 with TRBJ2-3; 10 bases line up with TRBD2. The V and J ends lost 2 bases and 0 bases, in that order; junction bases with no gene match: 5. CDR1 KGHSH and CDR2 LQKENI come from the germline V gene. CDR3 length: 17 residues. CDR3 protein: CASSPGTSDPSTDTQYF. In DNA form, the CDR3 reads TGTGCCAGCTCACCAGGGACTAGCGATCCTAGCACAGATACGCAGTATTTT.

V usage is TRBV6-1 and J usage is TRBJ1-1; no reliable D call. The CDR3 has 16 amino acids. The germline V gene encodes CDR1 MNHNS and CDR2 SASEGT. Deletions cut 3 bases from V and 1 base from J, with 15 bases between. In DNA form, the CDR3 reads TGTGCCAGCAGTGATAAGGTAGGAACAGCGAACACTGAAGCTTTCTTT. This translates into CASSDKVGTANTEAFF.

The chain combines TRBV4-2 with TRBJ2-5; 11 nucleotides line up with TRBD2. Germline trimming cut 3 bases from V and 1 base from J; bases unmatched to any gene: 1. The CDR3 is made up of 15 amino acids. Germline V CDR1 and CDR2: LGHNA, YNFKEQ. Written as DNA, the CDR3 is TGTGCCAGCAGCCACGGGACTAGCGGCCAAGAGACCCAGTACTTC. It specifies CASSHGTSGQETQYF.

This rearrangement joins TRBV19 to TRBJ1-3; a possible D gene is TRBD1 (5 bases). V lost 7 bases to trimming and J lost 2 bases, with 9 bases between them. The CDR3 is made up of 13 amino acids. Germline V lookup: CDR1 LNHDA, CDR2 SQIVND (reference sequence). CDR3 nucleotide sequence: TGTGCCAGTAAGGACACGGCTGGAAACACCATATATTTT. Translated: CASKDTAGNTIYF.

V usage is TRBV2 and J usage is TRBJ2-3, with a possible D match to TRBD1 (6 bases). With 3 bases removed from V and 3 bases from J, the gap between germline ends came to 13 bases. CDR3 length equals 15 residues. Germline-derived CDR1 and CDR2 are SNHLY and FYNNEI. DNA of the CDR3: TGTGCCAGCAGTGAGGGGACAAGGGAAACAGATACGCAGTATTTT. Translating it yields CASSEGTRETDTQYF.

The CDR3 nucleotides are TGTGCCAGCAGCGTTGATAGCTCTGGGGCCAACGTCCTGACTTTC. Protein product: CASSVDSSGANVLTF. The chain has TRBV7-3 and TRBJ2-6; D call uncertain. The germline CDR1 and CDR2 sequences are SGHTA and FQGTGA. V gave up 5 bases and J gave up 0 bases, with 8 bases separating them. The CDR3 spans 15 residues.

CDR3 in amino acids: CASSPRQGRDTQYF. CDR3 nucleotide sequence: TGTGCCAGCAGCCCTCGACAGGGTAGAGATACGCAGTATTTT. This chain uses TRBV27 with TRBJ2-3, with 7 positions matching TRBD1. This CDR3 has 14 amino acids. V shed 6 bases and J 5 bases; nucleotides not matched to a gene: 8. Germline V CDR1 and CDR2: MNHEY, SMNVEV (reference sequence).

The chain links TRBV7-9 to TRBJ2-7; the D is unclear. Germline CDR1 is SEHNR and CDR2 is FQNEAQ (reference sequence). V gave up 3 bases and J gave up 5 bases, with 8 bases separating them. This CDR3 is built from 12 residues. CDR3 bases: TGTGCCAGCAGCTTTATCAGGAACGAGCAGTACTTC. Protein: CASSFIRNEQYF.

The CDR3 sequence is CASSLDREAFF. Written as DNA, the CDR3 is TGTGCCAGCAGCTTGGACAGGGAAGCTTTCTTT. The V and J genes are TRBV7-8 and TRBJ1-1, with TRBD1 matching over 7 bases. Germline loops: CDR1 SGHVS, CDR2 FQNEAQ. V trimming: 3 bases; J trimming: 8 bases; junction bases outside the gene matches: 0. This CDR3 has 11 residues.

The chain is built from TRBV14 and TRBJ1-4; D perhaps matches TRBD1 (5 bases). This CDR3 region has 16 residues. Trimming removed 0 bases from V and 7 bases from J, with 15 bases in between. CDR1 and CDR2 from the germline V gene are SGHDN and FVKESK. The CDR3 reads CASSQENRGKVEKLFF. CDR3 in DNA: TGTGCCAGCAGCCAAGAGAACCGGGGGAAGGTTGAAAAACTGTTTTTT.

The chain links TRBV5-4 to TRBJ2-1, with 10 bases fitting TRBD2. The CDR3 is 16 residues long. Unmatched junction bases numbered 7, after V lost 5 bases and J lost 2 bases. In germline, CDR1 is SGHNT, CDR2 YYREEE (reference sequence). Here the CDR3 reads CASRVSTSGTYNEQFF. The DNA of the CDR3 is TGTGCCAGCAGGGTGAGCACTAGCGGGACCTACAATGAGCAGTTCTTC. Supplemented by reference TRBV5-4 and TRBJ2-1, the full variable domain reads ETGVTQSPTHLIKTRGQQVTLRCSSQSGHNTVSWYQQALGQGPQFIFQYYREEENGRGNFPPRFSGLQFPNYSSELNVNALELDDSALYLCASRVSTSGTYNEQFFGPGTRLTVL.

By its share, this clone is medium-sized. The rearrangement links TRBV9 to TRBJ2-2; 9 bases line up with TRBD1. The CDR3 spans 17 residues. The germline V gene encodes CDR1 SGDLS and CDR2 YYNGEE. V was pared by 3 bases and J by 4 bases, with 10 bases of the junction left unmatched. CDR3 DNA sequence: TGTGCCAGCAGCGCGAAACCGGGACAGGGATCCACCGGGGAGCTGTTTTTT. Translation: CASSAKPGQGSTGELFF.

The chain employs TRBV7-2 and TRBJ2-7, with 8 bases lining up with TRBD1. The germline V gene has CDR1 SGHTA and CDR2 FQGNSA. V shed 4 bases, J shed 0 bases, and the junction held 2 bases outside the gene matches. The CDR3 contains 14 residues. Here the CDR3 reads CASSSGQASYEQYF. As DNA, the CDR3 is TGTGCCAGCAGCTCGGGACAGGCCTCCTACGAGCAGTACTTC.

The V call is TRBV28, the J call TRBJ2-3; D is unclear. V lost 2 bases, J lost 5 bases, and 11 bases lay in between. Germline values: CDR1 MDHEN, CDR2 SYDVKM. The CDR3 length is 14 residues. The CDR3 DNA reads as TGTGCCAGCAGTTTAGTGGCAAAAAGAGATACGCAGTATTTT. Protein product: CASSLVAKRDTQYF.

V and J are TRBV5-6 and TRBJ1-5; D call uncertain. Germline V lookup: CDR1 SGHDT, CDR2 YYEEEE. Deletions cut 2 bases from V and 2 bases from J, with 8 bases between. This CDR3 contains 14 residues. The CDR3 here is CASSFSTGNQPQHF. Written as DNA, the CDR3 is TGTGCCAGCAGCTTCTCTACAGGCAATCAGCCCCAGCATTTT.

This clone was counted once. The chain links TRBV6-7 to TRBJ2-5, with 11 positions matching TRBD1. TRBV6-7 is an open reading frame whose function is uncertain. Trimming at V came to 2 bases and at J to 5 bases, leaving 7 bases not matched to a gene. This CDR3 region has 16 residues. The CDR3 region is CASSYPGTGGRETQYF. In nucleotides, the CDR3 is TGTGCCAGCAGTTACCCCGGGACAGGGGGAAGGGAGACCCAGTACTTC.